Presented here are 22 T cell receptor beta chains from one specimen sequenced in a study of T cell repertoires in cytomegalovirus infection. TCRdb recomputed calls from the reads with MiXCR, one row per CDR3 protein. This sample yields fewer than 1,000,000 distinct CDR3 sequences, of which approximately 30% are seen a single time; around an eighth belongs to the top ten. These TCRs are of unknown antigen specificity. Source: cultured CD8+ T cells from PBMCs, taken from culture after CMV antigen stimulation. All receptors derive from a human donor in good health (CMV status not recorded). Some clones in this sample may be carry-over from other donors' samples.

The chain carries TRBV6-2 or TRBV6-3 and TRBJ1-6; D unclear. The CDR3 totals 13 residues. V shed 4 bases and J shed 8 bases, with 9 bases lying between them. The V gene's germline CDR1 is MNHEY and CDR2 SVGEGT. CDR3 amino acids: CASSFGLDSPLHF. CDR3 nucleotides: TGTGCCAGCAGTTTTGGACTGGATTCACCCCTCCACTTT.

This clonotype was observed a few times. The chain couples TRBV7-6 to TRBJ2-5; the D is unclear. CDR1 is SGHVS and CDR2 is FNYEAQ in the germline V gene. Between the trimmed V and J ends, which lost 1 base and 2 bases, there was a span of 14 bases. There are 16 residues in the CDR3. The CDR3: CASSLGIGSPQETQYF. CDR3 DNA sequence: TGTGCCAGCAGCTTAGGGATAGGCAGCCCACAAGAGACCCAGTACTTC.

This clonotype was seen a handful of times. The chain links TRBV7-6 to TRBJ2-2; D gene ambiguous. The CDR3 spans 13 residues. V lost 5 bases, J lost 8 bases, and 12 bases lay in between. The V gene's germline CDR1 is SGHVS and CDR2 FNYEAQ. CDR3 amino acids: CASSASFQGELFF. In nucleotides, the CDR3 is TGTGCCAGCAGCGCGTCGTTCCAGGGGGAGCTGTTTTTT.

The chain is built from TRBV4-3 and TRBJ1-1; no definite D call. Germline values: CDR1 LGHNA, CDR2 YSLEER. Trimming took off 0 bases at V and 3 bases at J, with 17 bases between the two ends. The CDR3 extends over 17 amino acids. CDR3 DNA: TGCGCCAGCAGCCAAGATTTGGGCAGATTGGCGGACACTGAAGCTTTCTTT. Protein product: CASSQDLGRLADTEAFF.

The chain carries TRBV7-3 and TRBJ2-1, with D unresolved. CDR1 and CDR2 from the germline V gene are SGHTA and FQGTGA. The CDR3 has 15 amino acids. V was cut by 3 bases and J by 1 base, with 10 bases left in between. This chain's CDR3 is CASSFVRRSYNEQFF. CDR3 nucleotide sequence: TGTGCCAGCAGCTTCGTCCGTAGGTCCTACAATGAGCAGTTCTTC.

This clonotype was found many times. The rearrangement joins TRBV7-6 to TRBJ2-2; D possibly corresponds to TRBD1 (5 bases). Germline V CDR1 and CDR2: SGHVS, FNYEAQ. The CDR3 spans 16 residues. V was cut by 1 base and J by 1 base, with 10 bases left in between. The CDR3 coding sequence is TGTGCCAGCAGCTTAGAGGCAGGGTTGAACACCGGGGAGCTGTTTTTT. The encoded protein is CASSLEAGLNTGELFF.

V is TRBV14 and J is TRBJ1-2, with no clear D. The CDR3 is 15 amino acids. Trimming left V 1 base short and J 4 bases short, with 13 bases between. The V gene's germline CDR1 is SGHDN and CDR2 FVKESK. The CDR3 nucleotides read TGTGCCAGCAGCCAAGTAAATGCAGGTCCCTATGGCTACACCTTC. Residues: CASSQVNAGPYGYTF.

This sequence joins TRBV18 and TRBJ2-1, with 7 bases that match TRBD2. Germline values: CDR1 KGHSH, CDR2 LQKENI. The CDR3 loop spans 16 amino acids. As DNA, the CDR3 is TGTACCAACTCACCCCTCGGGGGGAGCTCCTACAATGAGCAGTTCTTC. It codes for CTNSPLGGSSYNEQFF.

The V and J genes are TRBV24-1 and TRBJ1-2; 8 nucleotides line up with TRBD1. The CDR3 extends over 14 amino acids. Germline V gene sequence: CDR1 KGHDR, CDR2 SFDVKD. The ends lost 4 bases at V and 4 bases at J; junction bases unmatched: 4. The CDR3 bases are TGTGCCACCAGTGAGCCGGGACAGGTCTATGGCTACACCTTC. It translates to CATSEPGQVYGYTF.

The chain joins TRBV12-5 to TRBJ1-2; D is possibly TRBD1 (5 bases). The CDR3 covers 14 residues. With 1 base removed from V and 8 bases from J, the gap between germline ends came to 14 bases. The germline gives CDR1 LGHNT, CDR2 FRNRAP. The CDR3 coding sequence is TGTGCTAGTGGTTTGGGACAGACCCTCTTCGGCTACACCTTC. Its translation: CASGLGQTLFGYTF.

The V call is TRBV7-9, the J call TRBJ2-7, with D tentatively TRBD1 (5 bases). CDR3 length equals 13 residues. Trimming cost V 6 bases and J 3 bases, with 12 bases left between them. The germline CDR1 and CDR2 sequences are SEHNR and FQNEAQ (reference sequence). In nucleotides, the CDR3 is TGTGCCAGCAGGAAAAGACAGTTCTACGAGCAGTACTTC. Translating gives CASRKRQFYEQYF.

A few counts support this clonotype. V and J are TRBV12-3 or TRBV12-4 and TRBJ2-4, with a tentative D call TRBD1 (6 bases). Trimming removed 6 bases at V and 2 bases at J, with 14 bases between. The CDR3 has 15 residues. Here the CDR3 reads CASREDRRTKNIQYF. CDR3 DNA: TGTGCCAGCAGGGAAGACAGGAGGACCAAAAACATTCAGTACTTC.

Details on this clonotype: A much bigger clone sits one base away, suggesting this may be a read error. This CDR3 reads CVSSLVGEVYNEQFF. The CDR3 DNA reads TGTGTCAGCAGCTTAGTGGGGGAGGTCTACAATGAGCAGTTCTTC. This chain connects TRBV7-6 to TRBJ2-1; TRBD2 might be the D (6 bases). The CDR3 runs 15 residues. CDR1 is SGHVS, CDR2 FNYEAQ, per germline.

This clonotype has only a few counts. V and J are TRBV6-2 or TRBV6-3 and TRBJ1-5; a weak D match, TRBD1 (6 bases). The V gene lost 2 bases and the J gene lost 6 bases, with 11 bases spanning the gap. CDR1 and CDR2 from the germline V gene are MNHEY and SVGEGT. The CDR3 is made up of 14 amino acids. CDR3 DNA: TGTGCCAGCAGTTACGGGGGCGGGACTCAGCCCCAGCATTTT. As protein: CASSYGGGTQPQHF.

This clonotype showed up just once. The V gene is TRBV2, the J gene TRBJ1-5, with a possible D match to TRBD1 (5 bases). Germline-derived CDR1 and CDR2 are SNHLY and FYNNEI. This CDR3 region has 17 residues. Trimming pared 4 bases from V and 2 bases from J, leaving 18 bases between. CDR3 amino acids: CASSATEDVLGNQPQHF. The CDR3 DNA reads TGTGCCAGCAGTGCGACAGAGGATGTATTGGGCAATCAGCCCCAGCATTTT. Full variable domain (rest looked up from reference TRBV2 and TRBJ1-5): EPEVTQTPSHQVTQMGQEVILRCVPISNHLYFYWYRQILGQKVEFLVSFYNNEISEKSEIFDDQFSVERPDGSNFTLKIRSTKLEDSAMYFCASSATEDVLGNQPQHFGDGTRLSIL.

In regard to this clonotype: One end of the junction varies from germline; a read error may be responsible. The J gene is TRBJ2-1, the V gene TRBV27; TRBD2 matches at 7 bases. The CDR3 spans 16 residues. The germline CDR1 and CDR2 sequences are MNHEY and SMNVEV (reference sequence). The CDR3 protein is CASSLSGGSSYNEKFF. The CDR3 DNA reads TGTGCCAGCAGTTTATCGGGGGGGAGCTCCTACAATGAGAAGTTCTTC.

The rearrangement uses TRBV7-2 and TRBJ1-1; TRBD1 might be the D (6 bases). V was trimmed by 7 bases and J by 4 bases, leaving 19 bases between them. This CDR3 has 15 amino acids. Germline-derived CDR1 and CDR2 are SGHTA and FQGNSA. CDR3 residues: CASTPRGGVGTEAFF. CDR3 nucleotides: TGTGCCAGCACCCCACGGGGGGGCGTCGGCACTGAAGCTTTCTTT.

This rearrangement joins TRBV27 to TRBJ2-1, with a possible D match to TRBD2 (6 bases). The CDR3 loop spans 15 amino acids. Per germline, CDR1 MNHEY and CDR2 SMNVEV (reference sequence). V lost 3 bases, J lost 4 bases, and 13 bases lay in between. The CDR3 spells CASSFGRDSYNEQFF. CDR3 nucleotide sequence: TGTGCCAGCAGTTTTGGCAGGGACTCATACAATGAGCAGTTCTTC.

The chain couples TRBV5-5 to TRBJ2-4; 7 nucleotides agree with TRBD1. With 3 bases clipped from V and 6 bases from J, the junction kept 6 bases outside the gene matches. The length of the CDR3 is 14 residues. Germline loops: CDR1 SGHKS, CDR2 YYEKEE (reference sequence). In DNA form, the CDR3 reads TGTGCCAGCAGCTCAACACAGGGGCCAAACATTCAGTACTTC. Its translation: CASSSTQGPNIQYF.

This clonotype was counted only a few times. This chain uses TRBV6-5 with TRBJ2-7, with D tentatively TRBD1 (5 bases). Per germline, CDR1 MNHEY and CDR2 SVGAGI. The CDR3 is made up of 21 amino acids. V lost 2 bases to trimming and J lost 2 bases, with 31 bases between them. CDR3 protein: CASSYPPSQMSSPGATYEQYF. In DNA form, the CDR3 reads TGTGCCAGCAGTTACCCACCCTCACAGATGTCCTCCCCTGGGGCTACCTACGAGCAGTACTTC.

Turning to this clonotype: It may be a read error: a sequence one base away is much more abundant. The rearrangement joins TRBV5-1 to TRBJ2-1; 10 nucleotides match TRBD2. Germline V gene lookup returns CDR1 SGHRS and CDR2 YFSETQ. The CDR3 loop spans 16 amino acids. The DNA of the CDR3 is TGCGCCAACAGCTTGTACGCTAGCGGGGGATACAATGAGCAGTTCTTC. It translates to CANSLYASGGYNEQFF.

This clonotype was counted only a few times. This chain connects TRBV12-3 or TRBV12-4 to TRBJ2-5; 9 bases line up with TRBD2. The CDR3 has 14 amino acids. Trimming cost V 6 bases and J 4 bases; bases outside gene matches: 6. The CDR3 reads CASSPPTSGETQYF. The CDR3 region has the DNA TGTGCCAGCAGCCCTCCGACTAGCGGAGAGACCCAGTACTTC.